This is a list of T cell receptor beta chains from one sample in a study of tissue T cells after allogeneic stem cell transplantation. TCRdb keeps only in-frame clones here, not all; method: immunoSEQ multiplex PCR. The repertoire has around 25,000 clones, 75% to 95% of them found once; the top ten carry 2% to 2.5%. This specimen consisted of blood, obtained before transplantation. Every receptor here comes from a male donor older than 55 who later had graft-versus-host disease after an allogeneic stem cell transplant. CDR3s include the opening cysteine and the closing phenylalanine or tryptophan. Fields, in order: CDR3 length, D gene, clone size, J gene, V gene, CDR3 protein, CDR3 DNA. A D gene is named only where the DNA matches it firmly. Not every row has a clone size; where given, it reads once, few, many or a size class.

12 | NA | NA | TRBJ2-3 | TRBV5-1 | CASSLETYTQYF | TGCGCCAGCAGCTTGGAAACTTATACGCAGTATTTT
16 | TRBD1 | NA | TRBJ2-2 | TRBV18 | CASAGTGGLNTGELFF | TGTGCCAGCGCCGGGACAGGGGGCTTGAACACCGGGGAGCTGTTTTTT
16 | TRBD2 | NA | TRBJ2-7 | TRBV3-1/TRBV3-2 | CASSPQVLAGSYEQYF | TGTGCCAGCAGCCCTCAGGTCCTAGCGGGATCCTACGAGCAGTACTTC
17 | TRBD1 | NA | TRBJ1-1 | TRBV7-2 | CASSLAMVVGDSTEAFF | TGTGCCAGCAGCTTAGCTATGGTCGTCGGGGACAGCACTGAAGCTTTCTTT
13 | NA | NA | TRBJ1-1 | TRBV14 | CASSLEIQGKAFF | TGTGCCAGCAGCTTAGAAATTCAGGGGAAAGCTTTCTTT
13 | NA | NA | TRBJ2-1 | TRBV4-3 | CASSLLGFNEQFF | TGCGCCAGCAGCCTTCTAGGGTTCAATGAGCAGTTCTTC
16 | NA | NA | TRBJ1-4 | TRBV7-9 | CASSPGGGGGTEKLFF | TGTGCCAGCAGCCCAGGAGGCGGCGGGGGGACTGAAAAACTGTTTTTT
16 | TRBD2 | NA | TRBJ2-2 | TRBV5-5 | CASSSLAGGRSGELFF | TGTGCCAGCAGCTCACTAGCGGGGGGGCGTAGCGGGGAGCTGTTTTTT
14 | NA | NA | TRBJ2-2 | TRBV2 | CASSYSSNTGELFF | TGTGCCAGCAGCTACAGTTCGAACACCGGGGAGCTGTTTTTT
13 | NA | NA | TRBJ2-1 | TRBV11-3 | CASSPRPGDEQFF | TGTGCCAGCAGCCCGCGACCAGGGGATGAGCAGTTCTTC
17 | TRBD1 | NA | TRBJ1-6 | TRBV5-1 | CASRGTGGRSPNSPLHF | TGCGCCAGCAGAGGGACAGGGGGACGGTCTCCGAATTCACCCCTCCACTTT
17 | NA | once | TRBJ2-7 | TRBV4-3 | CASSQAWGGTVTYEQYF | TGCGCCAGCAGCCAAGCTTGGGGAGGGACAGTGACCTACGAGCAGTACTTC
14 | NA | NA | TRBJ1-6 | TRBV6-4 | CASRPGHGNSPLHF | TGTGCCAGCAGACCGGGACACGGTAATTCACCCCTCCACTTT
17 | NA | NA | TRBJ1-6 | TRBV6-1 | CASSELDRPSYNSPLHF | TGTGCCAGCAGTGAATTGGACCGACCCTCCTATAATTCACCCCTCCACTTT
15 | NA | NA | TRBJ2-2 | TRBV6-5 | CASSYAGLNTGELFF | TGTGCCAGCAGTTATGCGGGACTCAACACCGGGGAGCTGTTTTTT
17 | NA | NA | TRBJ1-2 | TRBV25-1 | CASSPHPGAGVDYGYTF | TGTGCCAGCAGTCCCCACCCAGGGGCAGGGGTGGACTATGGCTACACCTTC
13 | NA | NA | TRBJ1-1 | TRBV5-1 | CASSMEISTEAFF | TGCGCCAGCAGCATGGAGATTTCCACTGAAGCTTTCTTT
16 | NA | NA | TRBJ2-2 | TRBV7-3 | CASSSYLSRQVGELFF | TGTGCCAGCAGCTCCTACTTATCTCGACAGGTCGGGGAGCTGTTTTTT
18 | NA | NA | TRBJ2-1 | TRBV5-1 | CASSLIRGDGSSYNEQFF | TGCGCCAGCAGCCTCATTCGAGGGGACGGAAGCTCCTACAATGAGCAGTTCTTC
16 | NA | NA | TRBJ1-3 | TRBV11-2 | CASSLSRPGSGNTIYF | TGTGCCAGCAGCTTATCTCGCCCGGGCTCTGGAAACACCATATATTTT
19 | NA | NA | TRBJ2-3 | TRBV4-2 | CASSQDQLAGIRSTDTQYF | TGTGCCAGCAGCCAAGATCAACTCGCGGGGATTCGAAGCACAGATACGCAGTATTTT
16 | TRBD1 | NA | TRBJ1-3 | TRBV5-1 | CASSLTGIHSGNTIYF | TGCGCCAGCAGTCTGACAGGGATCCACTCTGGAAACACCATATATTTT
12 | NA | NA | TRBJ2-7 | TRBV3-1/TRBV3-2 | CASSPDSVKQYF | TGTGCCAGCAGCCCGGACAGTGTCAAGCAGTACTTC
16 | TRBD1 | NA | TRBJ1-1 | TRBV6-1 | CASSVGQGALRTEAFF | TGTGCCAGCAGTGTCGGACAGGGGGCTTTAAGGACTGAAGCTTTCTTT
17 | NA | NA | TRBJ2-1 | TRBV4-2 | CASSGSGLGGGVDEQFF | TGTGCCAGCAGCGGGAGCGGGTTAGGGGGAGGGGTAGATGAGCAGTTCTTC
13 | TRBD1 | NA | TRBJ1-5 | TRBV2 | CASSTGGDQPQHF | TGTGCCAGCAGTACAGGGGGGGACCAGCCCCAGCATTTT